The next 7 T cell receptor beta chains were all read from a single sample in a study of graft-versus-host responses after intestinal transplantation. Antigens for these TCRs are unknown. Profiled with immunoSEQ multiplex PCR; TCRdb holds only in-frame clones, not every one. Among about 70,000 clones listed, just under 95% were seen once. Sequences were derived from unstimulated CD8+ T cells sorted from spleen or lymph node cells, sampled before intestinal transplant. The receptors stem from a human donor who received an intestinal transplant.

This rearrangement joins TRBV5-1 to TRBJ2-3; D may match TRBD1 or TRBD2 (5 bases each). V shed 4 bases and J shed 2 bases, with 23 bases lying between them. The CDR3 has 18 amino acids. Germline V gives CDR1 SGHRS, CDR2 YFSETQ. The CDR3 nucleotides are TGCGCCAGCAGCCTGATGGCGATGGGGGACGGATTCACAGATACGCAGTATTTT. Translating gives CASSLMAMGDGFTDTQYF.

This clone showed up just a few times. This chain uses TRBV6-1 with TRBJ2-2, with 8 bases aligning to TRBD1. With V trimmed by 4 bases and J by 2 bases, 3 bases remained unmatched. CDR3 length: 15 residues. The germline V gene has CDR1 MNHNS and CDR2 SASEGT. CDR3 region: CASSGRGLNTGELFF. The CDR3 DNA reads TGTGCCAGCAGTGGCAGGGGGCTAAACACCGGGGAGCTGTTTTTT.

This chain connects TRBV2 to TRBJ1-5, with a weak D call TRBD1 (6 bases). The CDR3 spans 15 residues. V was pared by 6 bases and J by 0 bases, with 12 bases between. Per the germline V gene, CDR1 is SNHLY and CDR2 is FYNNEI. The chain's CDR3 is CASRGTLSSNQPQHF. Here the CDR3 DNA reads TGTGCCAGCAGGGGGACATTGAGTAGCAATCAGCCCCAGCATTTT.

The chain uses TRBV29-1 and TRBJ2-7; 10 nucleotides align to TRBD1. CDR3 length: 13 amino acids. Germline V gives CDR1 SQVTM, CDR2 ANQGSEA. The ends lost 5 bases at V and 3 bases at J; junction bases unmatched: 4. CDR3 protein: CSVSGQGVYEQYF. As DNA, the CDR3 is TGCAGCGTTTCAGGACAGGGGGTCTACGAGCAGTACTTC.

The DNA for the CDR3 is TGCAGCGTGTTCCTAGCGGACCAAGAGACCCAGTACTTC. Its protein product is CSVFLADQETQYF. The V call is TRBV29-1, the J call TRBJ2-5, with 7 bases identical to TRBD2. Germline loops: CDR1 SQVTM, CDR2 ANQGSEA. There are 13 residues in the CDR3. V shed 6 bases, J shed 0 bases, and the junction held 4 bases outside the gene matches.

CDR3 nucleotide sequence: TGCGCCAGCAGCCAGGACGGGCAGTTTAATTCACCCCTCCACTTT. Translated: CASSQDGQFNSPLHF. The chain has TRBV4-1 and TRBJ1-6; D call uncertain. The CDR3 consists of 15 residues. Deletions cut 3 bases from V and 6 bases from J, with 12 bases between. Germline V gene data show CDR1 as MGHRA and CDR2 as YSYEKL.

V usage is TRBV14 and J usage is TRBJ2-3, with D tentatively TRBD2 (9 bases). Trimming removed 4 bases from V and 5 bases from J, with 19 bases in between. There are 16 residues in the CDR3. Per the germline V gene, CDR1 is SGHDN and CDR2 is FVKESK. Here the CDR3 reads CASSPPGGGRGDTQYF. As DNA, the CDR3 is TGTGCCAGCAGCCCCCCAGGGGGCGGGAGGGGAGATACGCAGTATTTT.